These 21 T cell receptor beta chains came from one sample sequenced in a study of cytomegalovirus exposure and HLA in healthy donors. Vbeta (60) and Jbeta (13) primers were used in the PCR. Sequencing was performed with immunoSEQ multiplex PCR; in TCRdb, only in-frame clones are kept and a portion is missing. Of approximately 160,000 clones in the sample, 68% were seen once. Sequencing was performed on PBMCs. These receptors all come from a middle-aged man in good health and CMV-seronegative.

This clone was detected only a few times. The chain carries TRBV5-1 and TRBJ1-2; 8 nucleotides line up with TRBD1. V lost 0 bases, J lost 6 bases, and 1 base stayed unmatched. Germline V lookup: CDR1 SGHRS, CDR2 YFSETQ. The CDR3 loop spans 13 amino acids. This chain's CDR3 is CASSLAQGDGYTF. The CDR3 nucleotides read TGCGCCAGCAGCTTGGCACAGGGGGATGGCTACACCTTC.

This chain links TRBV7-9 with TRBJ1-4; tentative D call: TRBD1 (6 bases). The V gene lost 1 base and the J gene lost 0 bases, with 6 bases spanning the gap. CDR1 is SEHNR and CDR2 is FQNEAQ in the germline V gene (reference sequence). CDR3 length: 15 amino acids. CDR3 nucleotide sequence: TGTGCCAGCAGCTTAGGACAGGCAACTAATGAAAAACTGTTTTTT. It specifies CASSLGQATNEKLFF.

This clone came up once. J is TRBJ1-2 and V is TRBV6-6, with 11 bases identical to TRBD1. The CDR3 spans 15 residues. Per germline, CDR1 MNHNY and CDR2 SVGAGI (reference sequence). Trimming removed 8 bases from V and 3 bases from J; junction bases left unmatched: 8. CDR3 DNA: TGTGCCAGCGCTGACCAGGGACAGGGGGACTATGGCTACACCTTC. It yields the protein CASADQGQGDYGYTF.

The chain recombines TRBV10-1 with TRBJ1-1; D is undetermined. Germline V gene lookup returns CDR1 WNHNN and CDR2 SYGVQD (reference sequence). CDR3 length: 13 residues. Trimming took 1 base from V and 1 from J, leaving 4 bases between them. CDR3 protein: CASSEYRNTEAFF. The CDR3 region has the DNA TGCGCCAGCAGTGAGTACAGGAACACTGAAGCTTTCTTT.

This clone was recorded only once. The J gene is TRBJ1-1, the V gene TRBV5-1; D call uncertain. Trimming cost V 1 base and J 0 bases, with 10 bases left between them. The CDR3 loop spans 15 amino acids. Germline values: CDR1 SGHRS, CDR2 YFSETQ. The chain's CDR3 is CASSLLASMNTEAFF. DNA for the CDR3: TGCGCCAGCAGCTTGCTGGCAAGTATGAACACTGAAGCTTTCTTT.

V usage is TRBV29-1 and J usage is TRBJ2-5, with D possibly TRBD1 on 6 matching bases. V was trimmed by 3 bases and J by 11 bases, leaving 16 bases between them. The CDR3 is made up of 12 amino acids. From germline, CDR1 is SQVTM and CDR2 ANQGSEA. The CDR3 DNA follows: TGCAGCGTTGATCAGGGGTTGGAGGAGCAGTACTTC. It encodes CSVDQGLEEQYF. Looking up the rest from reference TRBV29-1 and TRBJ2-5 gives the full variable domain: SAVISQKPSRDICQRGTSLTIQCQVDSQVTMMFWYRQQPGQSLTLIATANQGSEATYESGFVIDKFPISRPNLTFSTLTVSNMSPEDSSIYLCSVDQGLEEQYFGPGTRLLVL.

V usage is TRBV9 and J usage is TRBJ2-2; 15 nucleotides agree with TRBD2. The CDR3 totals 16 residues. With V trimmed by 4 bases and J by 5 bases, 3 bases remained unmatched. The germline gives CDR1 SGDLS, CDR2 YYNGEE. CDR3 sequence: CASSTGLAGGTGELFF. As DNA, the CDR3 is TGTGCCAGCAGCACCGGACTAGCGGGGGGGACCGGGGAGCTGTTTTTT.

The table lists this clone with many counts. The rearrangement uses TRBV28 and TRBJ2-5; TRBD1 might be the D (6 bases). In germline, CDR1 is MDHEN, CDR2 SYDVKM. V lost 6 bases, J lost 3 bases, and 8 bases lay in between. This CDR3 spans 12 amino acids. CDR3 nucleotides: TGTGCCAGCAGCCAGGGGAAAGAGACCCAGTACTTC. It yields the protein CASSQGKETQYF. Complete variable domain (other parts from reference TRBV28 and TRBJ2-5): DVKVTQSSRYLVKRTGEKVFLECVQDMDHENMFWYRQDPGLGLRLIYFSYDVKMKEKGDIPEGYSVSREKKERFSLILESASTNQTSMYLCASSQGKETQYFGPGTRLLVL.

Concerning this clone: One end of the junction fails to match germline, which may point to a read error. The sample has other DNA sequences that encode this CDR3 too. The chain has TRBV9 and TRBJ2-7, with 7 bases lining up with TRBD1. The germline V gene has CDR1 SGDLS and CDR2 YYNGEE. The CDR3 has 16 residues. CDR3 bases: TGCGCCAGCAGCGTAGGTTCGGGACAGCACTCCTACGAGCAGTACTTC. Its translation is CASSVGSGQHSYEQYF.

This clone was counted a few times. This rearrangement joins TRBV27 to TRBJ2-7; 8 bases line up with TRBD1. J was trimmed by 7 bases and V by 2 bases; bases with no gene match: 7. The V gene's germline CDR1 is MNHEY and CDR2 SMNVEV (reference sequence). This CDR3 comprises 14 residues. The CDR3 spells CASSLSQGAGEQYF. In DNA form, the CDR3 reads TGTGCCAGCAGTTTAAGTCAGGGGGCGGGTGAGCAGTACTTC.

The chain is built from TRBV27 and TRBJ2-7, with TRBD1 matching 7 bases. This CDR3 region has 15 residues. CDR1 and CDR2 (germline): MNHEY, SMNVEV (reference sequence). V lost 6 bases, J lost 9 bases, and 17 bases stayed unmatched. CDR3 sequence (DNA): TGTGCCAGCAGCCTCGCCGGGACAGATGCGTGGAGGCAGTACTTC. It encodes CASSLAGTDAWRQYF.

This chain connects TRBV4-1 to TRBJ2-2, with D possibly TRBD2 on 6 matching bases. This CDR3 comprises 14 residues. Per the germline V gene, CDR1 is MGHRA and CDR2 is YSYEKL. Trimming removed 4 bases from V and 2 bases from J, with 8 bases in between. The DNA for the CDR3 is TGCGCCAGCAGCCGGGAGGTCAACACCGGGGAGCTGTTTTTT. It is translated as CASSREVNTGELFF.

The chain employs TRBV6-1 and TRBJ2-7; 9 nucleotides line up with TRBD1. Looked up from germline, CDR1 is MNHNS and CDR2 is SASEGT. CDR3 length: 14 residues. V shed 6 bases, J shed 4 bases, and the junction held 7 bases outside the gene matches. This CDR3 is CASRAGTGSYEQYF. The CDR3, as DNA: TGTGCCAGCAGAGCCGGGACAGGGTCATACGAGCAGTACTTC.

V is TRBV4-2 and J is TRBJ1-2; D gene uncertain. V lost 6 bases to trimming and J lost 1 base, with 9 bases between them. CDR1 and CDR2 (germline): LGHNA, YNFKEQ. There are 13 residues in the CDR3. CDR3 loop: CASRERSNYGYTF. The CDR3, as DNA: TGTGCCAGCAGAGAAAGGAGTAACTATGGCTACACCTTC.

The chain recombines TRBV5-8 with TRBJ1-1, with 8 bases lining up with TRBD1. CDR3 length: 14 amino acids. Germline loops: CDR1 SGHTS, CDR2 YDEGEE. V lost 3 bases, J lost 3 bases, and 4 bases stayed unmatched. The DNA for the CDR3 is TGTGCCAGCAGCTGGGAGACAGGGGACACTGAAGCTTTCTTT. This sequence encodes CASSWETGDTEAFF.

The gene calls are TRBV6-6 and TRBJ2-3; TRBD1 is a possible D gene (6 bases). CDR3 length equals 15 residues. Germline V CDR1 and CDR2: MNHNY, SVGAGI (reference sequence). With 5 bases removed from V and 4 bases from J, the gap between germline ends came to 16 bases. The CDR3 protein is CASSVTGIRADTQYF. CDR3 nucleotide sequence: TGTGCCAGCAGTGTTACAGGGATCAGGGCAGATACGCAGTATTTT.

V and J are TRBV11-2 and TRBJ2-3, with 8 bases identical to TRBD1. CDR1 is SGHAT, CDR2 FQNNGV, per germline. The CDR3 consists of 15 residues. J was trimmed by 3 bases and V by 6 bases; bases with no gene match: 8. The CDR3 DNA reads TGTGCCAGCAGTCTGCCCCGACAGGGGACAGATACGCAGTATTTT. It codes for CASSLPRQGTDTQYF.

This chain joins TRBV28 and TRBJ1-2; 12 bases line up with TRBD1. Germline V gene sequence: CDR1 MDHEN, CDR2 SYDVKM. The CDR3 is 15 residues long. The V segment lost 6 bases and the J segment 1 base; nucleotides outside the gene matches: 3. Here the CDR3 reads CASRGQGAYNYGYTF. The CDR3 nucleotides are TGTGCCAGCAGGGGACAGGGGGCGTATAACTATGGCTACACCTTC.

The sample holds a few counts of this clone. This chain's CDR3 is CASRVQGASGYTF. The CDR3 region has the DNA TGTGCCAGCAGAGTACAGGGGGCAAGTGGCTACACCTTC. V gene TRBV6-5 combines with J gene TRBJ1-2; 9 bases line up with TRBD1. J lost 7 bases, V lost 6 bases, and 6 bases had no gene match. From germline, CDR1 is MNHEY and CDR2 SVGAGI. The CDR3 extends over 13 amino acids.

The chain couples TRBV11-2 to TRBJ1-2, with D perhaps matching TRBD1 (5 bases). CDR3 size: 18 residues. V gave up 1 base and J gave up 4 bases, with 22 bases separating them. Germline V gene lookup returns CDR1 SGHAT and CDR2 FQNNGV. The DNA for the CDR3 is TGTGCCAGCAGCTTAGGGGCCAGGGCCACCCGCCTTTCCTATGGCTACACCTTC. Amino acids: CASSLGARATRLSYGYTF.

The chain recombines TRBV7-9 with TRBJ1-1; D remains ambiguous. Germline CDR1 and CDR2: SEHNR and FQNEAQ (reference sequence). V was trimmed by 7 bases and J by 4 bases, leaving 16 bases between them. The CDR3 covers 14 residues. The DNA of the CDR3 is TGTGCCAGCACCGTACTTTTAACGGGCACTGAAGCTTTCTTT. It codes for CASTVLLTGTEAFF. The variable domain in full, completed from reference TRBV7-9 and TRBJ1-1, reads DTGVSQNPRHKITKRGQNVTFRCDPISEHNRLYWYRQTLGQGPEFLTYFQNEAQLEKSRLLSDRFSAERPKGSFSTLEIQRTEQGDSAMYLCASTVLLTGTEAFFGQGTRLTVV.